The present T cell receptor (beta chain) was sequenced within a study of shared clonotypes between healthy human individuals. Study as a whole: The donor pool was made up of two women and a few men aged 18 to 49. Study-level points and caveats: Clonotypes not shared had lower generation probabilities than those common to all four donors.

The deep-level immunoSEQ assay was used. Here immunoSEQ multiplex PCR was the method, and the copy in TCRdb shows in-frame clones only, minus some. The table includes about 2.4 million clones, 90% to 95% detected once. On this clone itself: Antigen: not known.

After removal of 0 bases from V and 7 bases from J, the junction contained 6 bases not matched to a gene. The CDR3 is 15 residues long. Germline assignment: CDR1 SGHDT and CDR2 YYEEEE. This TCR came from a man younger than 35 in good health. Sequenced input: naive CD4+ T cells sorted from blood. As for subset: CD45RA+ positively selected. This sequence joins TRBV5-6 and TRBJ1-4, with 7 bases lining up with TRBD1. CDR3 in DNA: TGTGCCAGCAGCTTGGGGGGGACAGCCAGTGAAAAACTGTTTTTT. Translating it yields CASSLGGTASEKLFF.